This T cell receptor (beta chain) was observed in a study of blood T cell repertoires in COVID-19. Study context: PBMCs, B-cell-depleted T cells, or T cells provided the cDNA or gDNA that made up the material.

Assay: immunoSEQ multiplex PCR; the TCRdb copy retains only in-frame clones and omits some. The profile shows 230,000 or so clones, roughly 88% of them singletons. The study drew participants aged about 18 to 90 years from fewer than 30 US areas. Participant-given clinical history determined each cohort assignment. V lost 6 bases to trimming and J lost 10 bases, with 13 bases between them. The CDR3 runs to 13 residues. The sequencing input was PBMCs or T cells enriched from blood (not recorded which). This TCR came from a woman between 40 and 55 years old with acute COVID-19. This chain joins TRBV12-3 or TRBV12-4 and TRBJ1-6; D may be TRBD1 (5 bases). The CDR3 DNA reads TGTGCCAGCAGGACATCAGGGAACTCACCCCTCCACTTT. Its protein is CASRTSGNSPLHF.